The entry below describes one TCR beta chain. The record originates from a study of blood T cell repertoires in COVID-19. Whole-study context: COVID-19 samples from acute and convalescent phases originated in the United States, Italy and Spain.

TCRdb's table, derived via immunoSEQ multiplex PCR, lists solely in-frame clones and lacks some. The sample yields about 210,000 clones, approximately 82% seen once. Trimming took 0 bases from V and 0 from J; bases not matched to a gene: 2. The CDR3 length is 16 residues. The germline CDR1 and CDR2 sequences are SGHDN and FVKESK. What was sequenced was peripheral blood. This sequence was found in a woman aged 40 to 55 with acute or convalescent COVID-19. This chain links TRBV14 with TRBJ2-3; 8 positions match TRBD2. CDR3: CASSQDASGSTDTQYF. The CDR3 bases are TGTGCCAGCAGCCAAGATGCTAGCGGGAGCACAGATACGCAGTATTTT.